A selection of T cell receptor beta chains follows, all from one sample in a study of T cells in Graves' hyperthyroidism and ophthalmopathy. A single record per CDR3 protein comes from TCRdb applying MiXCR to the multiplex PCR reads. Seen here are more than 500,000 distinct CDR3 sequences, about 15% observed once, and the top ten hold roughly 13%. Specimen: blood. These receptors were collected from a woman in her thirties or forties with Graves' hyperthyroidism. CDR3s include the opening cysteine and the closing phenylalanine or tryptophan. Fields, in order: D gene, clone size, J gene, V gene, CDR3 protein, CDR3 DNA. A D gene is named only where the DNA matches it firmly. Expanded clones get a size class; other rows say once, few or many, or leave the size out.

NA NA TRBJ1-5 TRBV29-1 CSVGYQPQHF TGCAGCGTTGGCTATCAGCCCCAGCATTTT
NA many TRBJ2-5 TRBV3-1 CASSQIQAETQYF TGTGCCAGCAGCCAAATTCAGGCAGAGACCCAGTACTTC
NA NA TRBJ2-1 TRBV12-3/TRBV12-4 CASSLVPGFPFDEQFF TGTGCCAGCAGTTTAGTCCCGGGGTTCCCTTTTGATGAGCAGTTCTTC
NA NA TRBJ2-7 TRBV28 CASSFLIRTTSYEQYF TGTGCCAGCAGTTTCTTGATTAGGACAACCTCCTACGAGCAGTACTTC
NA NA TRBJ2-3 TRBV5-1 CASSARDGADTQYF TGCGCCAGCAGCGCCAGGGATGGAGCAGATACGCAGTATTTT
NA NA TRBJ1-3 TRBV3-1 CASSQGLDSGNTTYF TGTGCCAGCAGCCAAGGGTTAGACTCTGGAAACACCACATATTTT
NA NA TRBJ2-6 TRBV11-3 CASSAGTGANVLTF TGTGCCAGCTCCGCGGGGACTGGGGCCAACGTCCTGACTTTC
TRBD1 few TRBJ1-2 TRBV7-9 CASSLGEQGRGYTF TGTGCCAGCAGCTTAGGAGAACAGGGGAGAGGCTACACCTTC
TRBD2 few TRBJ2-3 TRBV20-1 CSAKGLGSSTDTQYF TGCAGTGCTAAAGGACTAGGGTCTAGCACAGATACGCAGTATTTT
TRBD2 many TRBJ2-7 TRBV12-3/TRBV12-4 CASSPTSGIPPYEQYF TGTGCCAGCAGTCCGACTAGCGGGATACCACCCTACGAGCAGTACTTC
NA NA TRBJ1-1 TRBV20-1 CSARLGGPGTEAFF TGCAGTGCACGGCTGGGGGGGCCGGGCACTGAAGCTTTCTTT
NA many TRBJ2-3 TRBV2 CASSDRARTDTQYF TGTGCCAGCAGTGACAGGGCTCGCACAGATACGCAGTATTTT
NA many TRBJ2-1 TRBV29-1 CSVEVSDSLFSYNEQFF TGCAGCGTTGAAGTTTCGGACAGTCTCTTCTCCTACAATGAGCAGTTCTTC
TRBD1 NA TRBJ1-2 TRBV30 CAWDRDRPSGYTF TGTGCCTGGGACCGGGACAGGCCTTCTGGCTACACCTTC
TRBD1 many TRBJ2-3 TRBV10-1 CASSEGQGITDTQYF TGCGCCAGCAGTGAAGGACAGGGAATTACAGATACGCAGTATTTT
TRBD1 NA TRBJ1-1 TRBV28 CASSGGRGTANTEASF TGTGCCAGCAGTGGGGGTAGAGGGACAGCGAACACTGAAGCTTCCTTT
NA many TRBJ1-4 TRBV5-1 CASSGFRDPGEKLFF TGCGCCAGCAGCGGATTCCGGGACCCCGGTGAAAAACTGTTTTTT
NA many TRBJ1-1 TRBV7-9 CASSLDSYTMNTEAFF TGTGCCAGCAGCTTAGACAGCTATACCATGAACACTGAAGCTTTCTTT
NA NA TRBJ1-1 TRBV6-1 CASSEPLGAPEAFF TGTGCCAGCAGTGAACCTTTGGGGGCCCCTGAAGCTTTCTTT
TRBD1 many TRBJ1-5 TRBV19 CASSTGQLHQPQHF TGTGCCAGTAGTACGGGACAGCTCCATCAGCCCCAGCATTTT
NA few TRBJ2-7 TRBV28 CASTLEGSVYEQYF TGTGCCAGCACCCTGGAGGGATCGGTCTACGAGCAGTACTTC
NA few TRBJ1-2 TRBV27 CASRYHTGGYTF TGTGCCAGCAGATATCACACGGGGGGCTACACCTTC
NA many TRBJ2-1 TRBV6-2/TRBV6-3 CASSSPIPVSYNEQFF TGTGCCAGCAGCTCTCCCATACCTGTCTCCTACAATGAGCAGTTCTTC
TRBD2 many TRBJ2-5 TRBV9 CASSVSGLAQETQYF TGTGCCAGCAGCGTAAGCGGACTAGCGCAAGAGACCCAGTACTTC
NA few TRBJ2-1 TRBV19 CASSMRTDALYNEQFF TGTGCCAGTAGTATGAGGACAGACGCCCTATACAATGAGCAGTTCTTC
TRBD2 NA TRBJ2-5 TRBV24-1 CATSASGGQETQYF TGTGCCACCAGTGCCTCGGGGGGCCAAGAGACCCAGTACTTC
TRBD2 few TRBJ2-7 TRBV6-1 CASSEAPPGLALYEQYF TGTGCCAGCAGTGAAGCTCCCCCGGGACTAGCGCTTTACGAGCAGTACTTC
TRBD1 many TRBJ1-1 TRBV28 CASKTDRDLNTEAFF TGTGCCAGCAAGACCGACAGGGACTTAAACACTGAAGCTTTCTTT
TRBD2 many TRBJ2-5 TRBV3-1 CASSQGLLSSGMGETQYF TGTGCCAGCAGCCAAGGGTTATTATCTAGCGGGATGGGGGAGACCCAGTACTTC
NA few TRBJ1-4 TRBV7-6 CASSDKGLTNEKLFF TGTGCCAGCAGCGACAAGGGATTGACTAATGAAAAACTGTTTTTT
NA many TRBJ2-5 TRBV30 CAWSVQVYQETQYF TGTGCCTGGAGTGTACAGGTGTACCAAGAGACCCAGTACTTC
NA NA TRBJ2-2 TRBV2 CASSQLRTTGELFF TGTGCCAGCAGTCAACTCAGGACCACCGGGGAGCTGTTTTTT
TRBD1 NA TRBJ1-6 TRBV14 CASSAQTGLPSPLHF TGTGCCAGCAGCGCCCAGACAGGGTTGCCTTCACCCCTCCACTTT
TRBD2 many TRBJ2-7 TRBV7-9 CASSLLAGYTYEQYF TGTGCCAGCAGCTTACTAGCGGGATATACCTACGAGCAGTACTTC
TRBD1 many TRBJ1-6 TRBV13 CASSVRPLDRGHSPLHF TGTGCCAGCAGCGTACGACCCTTAGACAGGGGTCATTCACCCCTCCACTTT
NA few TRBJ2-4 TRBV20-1 CSARDIGTLNIQYF TGCAGTGCTAGAGATATCGGGACCTTAAACATTCAGTACTTC
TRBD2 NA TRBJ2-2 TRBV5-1 CASRAGGDTGELFF TGCGCCAGCAGGGCGGGAGGTGACACCGGGGAGCTGTTTTTT
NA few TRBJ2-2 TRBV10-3 CAINRRGDTGELFF TGTGCCATCAACCGGAGAGGTGACACCGGGGAGCTGTTTTTT
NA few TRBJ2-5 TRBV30 CAWAALASRRETQYF TGTGCCTGGGCGGCATTGGCTAGCCGGAGAGAGACCCAGTACTTC
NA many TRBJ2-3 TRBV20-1 CSARDGGTQYF TGCAGTGCTAGAGATGGGGGTACGCAGTATTTT
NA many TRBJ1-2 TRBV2 CASPSQQGPIQYGYTF TGTGCCAGCCCTTCACAACAGGGCCCTATACAGTATGGCTACACCTTC
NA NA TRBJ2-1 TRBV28 CASSSRGFTCNGQFF TGTGCCAGCAGTTCTCGGGGGTTCACCTGCAATGGGCAGTTCTTC
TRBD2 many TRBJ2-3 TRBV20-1 CSATGLEDTQYF TGCAGTGCAACGGGACTAGAGGATACGCAGTATTTT
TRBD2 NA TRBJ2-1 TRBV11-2 CASSLDMSTSGYNEQFF TGTGCCAGCAGCTTAGATATGTCGACTAGCGGATACAATGAGCAGTTCTTC
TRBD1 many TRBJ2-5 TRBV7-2 CASSFRQGQETQYF TGTGCCAGCAGCTTTAGACAGGGTCAAGAGACCCAGTACTTC
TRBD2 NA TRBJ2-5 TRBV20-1 CSARVVGLAAQYF TGCAGTGCTAGAGTAGTGGGGCTAGCGGCTCAGTACTTC
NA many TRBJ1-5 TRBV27 CASSFGRSNQPQHF TGTGCCAGCAGTTTTGGCAGGAGCAATCAGCCCCAGCATTTT
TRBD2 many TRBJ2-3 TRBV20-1 CSARAPFGLAGGPDTQYF TGCAGTGCTAGAGCTCCCTTCGGGCTAGCGGGAGGGCCAGATACGCAGTATTTT
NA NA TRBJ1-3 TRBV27 CASSRSNSGNTIYF TGTGCCAGCAGTAGGTCTAACTCTGGAAACACCATATATTTT
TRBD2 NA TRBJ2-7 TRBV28 CASNFDTGGTYEQYF TGTGCCAGCAACTTCGACACCGGGGGGACCTACGAGCAGTACTTC
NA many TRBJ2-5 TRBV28 CASSFLGRYQETQYF TGTGCCAGCAGTTTCTTAGGGAGGTACCAAGAGACCCAGTACTTC
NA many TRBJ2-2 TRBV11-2 CASSLGASFLTGELFF TGTGCCAGCAGCTTAGGAGCTAGCTTTCTCACCGGGGAGCTGTTTTTT